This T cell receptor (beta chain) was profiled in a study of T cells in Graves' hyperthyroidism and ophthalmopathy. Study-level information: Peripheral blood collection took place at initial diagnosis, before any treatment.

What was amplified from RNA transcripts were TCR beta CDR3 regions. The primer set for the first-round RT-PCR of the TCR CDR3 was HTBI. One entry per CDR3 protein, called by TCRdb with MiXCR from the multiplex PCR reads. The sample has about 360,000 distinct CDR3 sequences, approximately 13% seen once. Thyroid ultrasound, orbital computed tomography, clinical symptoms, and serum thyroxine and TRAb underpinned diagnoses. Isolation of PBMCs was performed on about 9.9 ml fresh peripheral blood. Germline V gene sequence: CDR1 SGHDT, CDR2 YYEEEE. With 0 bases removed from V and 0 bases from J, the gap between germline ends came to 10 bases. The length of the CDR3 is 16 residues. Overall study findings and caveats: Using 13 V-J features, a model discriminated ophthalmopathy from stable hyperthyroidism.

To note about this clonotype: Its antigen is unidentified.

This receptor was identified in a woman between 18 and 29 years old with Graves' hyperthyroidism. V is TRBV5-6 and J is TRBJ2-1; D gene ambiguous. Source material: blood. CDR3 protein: CASSLDWGSSYNEQFF. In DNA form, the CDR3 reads TGTGCCAGCAGCTTGGACTGGGGTAGCTCCTACAATGAGCAGTTCTTC.